This passage covers 16 T cell receptor beta chains from one sample sequenced in a study of HIV-infected children after antiretroviral therapy interruption. A 3' RACE protocol on RNA, with unique molecular identifiers, produced the TCR library. MiXCR was run by TCRdb on the 3' RACE reads, yielding one entry per CDR3 protein. The profile shows about 89,000 distinct CDR3 sequences, about 6.9% of them singletons. Treatment reported: PENTA 11 planned treatment interruption arm or continuous ART arm. Here the sequenced sample was CD45RA+ CD4+ T cells from PBMCs, pooled from several time points, taken from a donor given antiretroviral therapy, either interrupted or continuous. Stated subset: naive CD4+ CD45RA+ CD45RO- T cells. These receptors were collected from a pool of human donors with HIV.

This clonotype was seen ten or more times. This chain connects TRBV6-5 to TRBJ2-1, with D perhaps matching TRBD2 (5 bases). Germline V CDR1 and CDR2: MNHEY, SVGAGI. The CDR3 covers 15 residues. The V end lost 4 bases, the J end lost 2 bases, and 12 bases lay between the germline ends. This CDR3 is CASSSREVTYNEQFF. CDR3 sequence (DNA): TGTGCCAGCAGTTCCCGGGAAGTAACCTACAATGAGCAGTTCTTC.

This clonotype was detected many times. J is TRBJ2-1 and V is TRBV6-1; D is possibly TRBD1 (6 bases). The germline gives CDR1 MNHNS, CDR2 SASEGT. V was cut by 9 bases and J by 5 bases, with 14 bases left in between. The CDR3 is 13 residues long. CDR3 amino acids: CASTQGRDNEQFF. The CDR3, as DNA: TGTGCCAGTACACAGGGAAGGGACAATGAGCAGTTCTTC.

This clonotype was detected many times. The gene calls are TRBV12-3 or TRBV12-4 and TRBJ2-2, with D possibly matching TRBD1 (6 bases). The CDR3 consists of 17 residues. V gave up 6 bases and J gave up 0 bases, with 17 bases separating them. This chain's CDR3 is CASRGADYPPNTGELFF. DNA of the CDR3: TGTGCCAGCAGGGGGGCCGACTACCCCCCGAACACCGGGGAGCTGTTTTTT.

This clonotype was seen at least ten times. The chain has TRBV12-3 or TRBV12-4 and TRBJ2-1, with a possible D match to TRBD2 (7 bases). Trimming removed 6 bases from V and 12 bases from J, with 15 bases in between. This CDR3 region has 12 residues. DNA for the CDR3: TGTGCCAGCAGACTACAGGGAGGGGTGCAGTTCTTC. Translating gives CASRLQGGVQFF.

The table lists this clonotype with a few counts. The V call is TRBV7-7, the J call TRBJ2-3; TRBD2 aligns across 11 bases. This CDR3 is 17 amino acids long. Looked up from germline, CDR1 is SSHAT and CDR2 is FNYEAQ (reference sequence). With 5 bases clipped from V and 0 bases from J, the junction kept 7 bases outside the gene matches. CDR3 sequence (DNA): TGTGCCAGCAGCCTTAGCGGGGGGGCCGCGAGCACAGATACGCAGTATTTT. This encodes CASSLSGGAASTDTQYF.

This clonotype was counted many times. V and J are TRBV6-5 and TRBJ2-1; TRBD2 matches at 7 bases. The V and J ends lost 8 bases and 7 bases, in that order; junction bases with no gene match: 11. CDR1 and CDR2 from the germline V gene are MNHEY and SVGAGI. The CDR3 runs 14 residues. CDR3 residues: CASRSPSGENEQFF. Here the CDR3 DNA reads TGTGCCAGCCGAAGTCCTAGCGGAGAAAATGAGCAGTTCTTC.

In nucleotides, the CDR3 is TGTGCCAGCACCCGGGGACAGCCCACCAATCAGCCCCAGCATTTT. Encoded protein: CASTRGQPTNQPQHF. The V call is TRBV12-3 or TRBV12-4, the J call TRBJ1-5; 7 positions match TRBD1. The length of the CDR3 is 15 residues. Trimming took 7 bases from V and 3 from J; bases not matched to a gene: 9.

This clonotype was detected a few times. The gene calls are TRBV3-1 and TRBJ2-2; D is unclear. The V end lost 0 bases, the J end lost 3 bases, and 5 bases lay between the germline ends. There are 14 residues in the CDR3. Germline lookup yields CDR1 LGHDT and CDR2 YNNKEL (reference sequence). This CDR3 reads CASSQERYTGELFF. In nucleotides, the CDR3 is TGTGCCAGCAGCCAAGAGCGGTACACCGGGGAGCTGTTTTTT. The entire variable domain, with the rest obtained from reference TRBV3-1 and TRBJ2-2, is as follows: DTAVSQTPKYLVTQMGNDKSIKCEQNLGHDTMYWYKQDSKKFLKIMFSYNNKELIINETVPNRFSPKSPDKAHLNLHINSLELGDSAVYFCASSQERYTGELFFGEGSRLTVL.

The rearrangement uses TRBV9 and TRBJ1-1, with D possibly being TRBD1 (5 bases). The CDR3 totals 14 residues. Germline V gives CDR1 SGDLS, CDR2 YYNGEE. V lost 1 base to trimming and J lost 2 bases, with 9 bases between them. CDR3 nucleotides: TGTGCCAGCAGCGTAAGTGGGACTAACACTGAAGCTTTCTTT. Residues: CASSVSGTNTEAFF.

Only a few counts were recorded for this clonotype. The rearrangement uses TRBV6-2 or TRBV6-3 and TRBJ1-5; 8 bases map to TRBD1. This CDR3 is built from 14 residues. The trim removed 6 bases at V and 4 bases at J, leaving 5 bases unmatched. Germline lookup yields CDR1 MNHEY and CDR2 SVGEGT. The CDR3 reads CASSSTGVNQPQHF. For the CDR3, the DNA is TGTGCCAGCAGCTCGACAGGGGTTAATCAGCCCCAGCATTTT.

This clonotype was seen repeatedly, ten times or more. The V gene is TRBV20-1, the J gene TRBJ2-5, with no clear D. The V gene lost 5 bases and the J gene lost 2 bases, with 9 bases spanning the gap. The CDR3 consists of 12 residues. Germline V gene lookup returns CDR1 DFQATT and CDR2 SNEGSKA (reference sequence). The CDR3 protein is CSARQVQETQYF. CDR3 in DNA: TGCAGTGCTCGGCAAGTACAAGAGACCCAGTACTTC.

The chain couples TRBV5-1 to TRBJ1-2; 7 positions agree with TRBD1. The V gene end was trimmed by 0 bases and the J gene end by 4 bases; junction bases not matched to a gene: 12. Germline loops: CDR1 SGHRS, CDR2 YFSETQ. The CDR3 length is 17 residues. The CDR3 DNA follows: TGCGCCAGCAGCTTGGATCCCCGACAGGGTACTTCCTATGGCTACACCTTC. This encodes CASSLDPRQGTSYGYTF.

CDR3 in amino acids: CASNTGNSPLHF. The CDR3 nucleotides read TGTGCCAGTAATACAGGGAATTCACCCCTCCACTTT. This chain uses TRBV19 with TRBJ1-6; D might be TRBD1 (6 bases). The CDR3 is made up of 12 amino acids. V lost 7 bases and J lost 7, with 8 bases in between. Germline CDR1 and CDR2: LNHDA and SQIVND (reference sequence).

This clonotype occurred many times. The chain couples TRBV10-3 to TRBJ2-1; 7 bases line up with TRBD1. This CDR3 has 18 amino acids. After removal of 2 bases from V and 2 bases from J, the junction contained 12 bases not matched to a gene. Germline values: CDR1 ENHRY, CDR2 SYGVKD. Here the CDR3 reads CAISEPGTARNAYNEQFF. Here the CDR3 DNA reads TGTGCCATCAGTGAGCCTGGGACAGCTAGAAATGCCTACAATGAGCAGTTCTTC.

This clonotype has a count of ten or more. This chain links TRBV29-1 with TRBJ1-1; the D is unclear. The germline V and J ends were trimmed by 6 bases and 4 bases, with 6 bases remaining between them. Germline CDR1 and CDR2: SQVTM and ANQGSEA. CDR3 length equals 10 residues. CDR3 DNA: TGCAGCGTGGTTCGCACTGAAGCTTTCTTT. It is translated as CSVVRTEAFF. The variable domain in full, with the rest retrieved from reference TRBV29-1 and TRBJ1-1, is SAVISQKPSRDICQRGTSLTIQCQVDSQVTMMFWYRQQPGQSLTLIATANQGSEATYESGFVIDKFPISRPNLTFSTLTVSNMSPEDSSIYLCSVVRTEAFFGQGTRLTVV.

The V call is TRBV28, the J call TRBJ2-7, with a possible D match to TRBD1 (6 bases). The V end lost 5 bases, the J end lost 3 bases, and 17 bases lay between the germline ends. This CDR3 has 15 amino acids. The V gene's germline CDR1 is MDHEN and CDR2 SYDVKM. The DNA for the CDR3 is TGTGCCAGCAGTACCGGGACAATCGGAGTCTACGAGCAGTACTTC. It encodes CASSTGTIGVYEQYF.